These T cell receptor beta chains were read from a single sample in a study of cytomegalovirus exposure and HLA in healthy donors. Method: immunoSEQ multiplex PCR; TCRdb's copy keeps in-frame clones and lacks some. The table records approximately 160,000 clones, roughly 77% of them present only once. Source material: PBMCs. These receptors were taken from a male donor in good health and CMV-seronegative. Each CDR3 is given with its conserved first and last residue. The order of the fields is V gene, D gene, clone size, J gene, CDR3 protein, CDR3 DNA. A D gene is named only where the DNA matches it firmly. Rows may omit the clone size; those that give it use once, few, many or a size class.

V: TRBV5-4; D: TRBD2; size: NA; J: TRBJ2-7; CDR3: CASSLKIGGSSYEQYF; DNA: TGTGCCAGCAGCTTGAAAATCGGCGGGAGCTCCTACGAGCAGTACTTC
V: TRBV25-1; D: TRBD2; size: NA; J: TRBJ2-7; CDR3: CASSGLAGFYEQYF; DNA: TGTGCCAGCAGTGGACTAGCGGGTTTCTACGAGCAGTACTTC
V: TRBV18; D: NA; size: few; J: TRBJ2-2; CDR3: CASSPREKAGELFF; DNA: TGTGCCAGCTCACCACGGGAGAAGGCCGGGGAGCTGTTTTTT
V: TRBV4-3; D: TRBD1; size: NA; J: TRBJ1-4; CDR3: CASSQEGTGYRKLFF; DNA: TGCGCCAGCAGCCAAGAAGGGACAGGGTACCGAAAACTGTTTTTT
V: TRBV5-1; D: TRBD1; size: once; J: TRBJ1-1; CDR3: CASSLNPGQLTEAFF; DNA: TGCGCCAGCAGCTTGAACCCGGGACAGTTGACTGAAGCTTTCTTT
V: TRBV9; D: TRBD1; size: NA; J: TRBJ2-7; CDR3: CASSTGQRSYEQYF; DNA: TGTGCCAGCAGCACGGGACAGAGAAGCTACGAGCAGTACTTC
V: TRBV15; D: NA; size: NA; J: TRBJ1-2; CDR3: CATLRGLNYGYTF; DNA: TGTGCCACGCTAAGAGGGCTAAACTATGGCTACACCTTC
V: TRBV10-3; D: NA; size: once; J: TRBJ1-4; CDR3: CAIARQLFNEKLFF; DNA: TGTGCCATCGCGAGACAGCTTTTCAATGAAAAACTGTTTTTT
V: TRBV7-3; D: NA; size: NA; J: TRBJ2-5; CDR3: CASSLRAGQETQYF; DNA: TGTGCCAGCAGTCTAAGGGCGGGACAAGAGACCCAGTACTTC
V: TRBV29-1; D: TRBD2; size: few; J: TRBJ2-3; CDR3: CSVTGEGDTQYF; DNA: TGCAGCGTTACGGGGGAGGGAGATACGCAGTATTTT
V: TRBV29-1; D: NA; size: once; J: TRBJ1-1; CDR3: CSLKGQGRTEAFF; DNA: TGCAGCTTGAAGGGTCAGGGTCGGACTGAAGCTTTCTTT
V: TRBV19; D: NA; size: NA; J: TRBJ2-2; CDR3: CASTTTVIGANTGELFF; DNA: TGTGCCAGTACCACGACAGTAATTGGCGCGAACACCGGGGAGCTGTTTTTT
V: TRBV27; D: NA; size: NA; J: TRBJ2-1; CDR3: CASSINSAVSYNEQFF; DNA: TGTGCCAGCAGTATCAACTCAGCGGTGTCCTACAATGAGCAGTTCTTC
V: TRBV7-8; D: NA; size: NA; J: TRBJ2-7; CDR3: CASSFGQSYEQYF; DNA: TGTGCCAGCAGCTTCGGACAGTCCTACGAGCAGTACTTC
V: TRBV6-4; D: TRBD1; size: NA; J: TRBJ2-7; CDR3: CAITGTVTYEQYF; DNA: TGTGCCATTACCGGGACAGTAACCTACGAGCAGTACTTC
V: TRBV11-2; D: NA; size: NA; J: TRBJ1-1; CDR3: CASSPRQGNTEAFF; DNA: TGTGCCAGCAGCCCCCGGCAGGGGAACACTGAAGCTTTCTTT
V: TRBV7-2; D: NA; size: NA; J: TRBJ1-2; CDR3: CASSPRTDGYTF; DNA: TGTGCCAGCAGTCCTCGGACAGATGGCTACACCTTC
V: TRBV7-3; D: NA; size: NA; J: TRBJ2-5; CDR3: CASSLTHGPRETQYF; DNA: TGTGCCAGCAGCCTAACTCACGGTCCCCGAGAAACCCAGTACTTC
V: TRBV27; D: TRBD1; size: NA; J: TRBJ2-7; CDR3: CASTRTGTYEQYF; DNA: TGTGCCAGCACCCGGACAGGGACCTACGAGCAGTACTTC
V: TRBV5-1; D: NA; size: few; J: TRBJ1-6; CDR3: CASSPLAGLNSPLHF; DNA: TGCGCCAGCAGCCCCTTAGCGGGTCTTAATTCACCCCTCCACTTT
V: TRBV4-2; D: NA; size: once; J: TRBJ2-3; CDR3: CASSQGGTGVTDTQYF; DNA: TGTGCCAGCAGCCAAGGGGGAACAGGAGTCACAGATACGCAGTATTTT
V: TRBV27; D: NA; size: NA; J: TRBJ2-7; CDR3: CASSLQGGSYEQYF; DNA: TGTGCCAGCAGTTTACAGGGTGGTTCCTACGAGCAGTACTTC
V: TRBV6-5; D: NA; size: few; J: TRBJ2-1; CDR3: CASGPDGGPYNEQFF; DNA: TGTGCCAGCGGGCCCGACGGAGGTCCCTACAATGAGCAGTTCTTC
V: TRBV4-2; D: TRBD1; size: few; J: TRBJ2-2; CDR3: CASSQARGSTGELFF; DNA: TGTGCCAGCAGCCAAGCCAGGGGGTCCACCGGGGAGCTGTTTTTT
V: TRBV9; D: TRBD2; size: NA; J: TRBJ2-1; CDR3: CASSVSGRVAGADNEQFF; DNA: TGTGCCAGCAGCGTCAGCGGGCGGGTAGCGGGAGCTGACAATGAGCAGTTCTTC
V: TRBV27; D: TRBD1; size: once; J: TRBJ1-6; CDR3: CASKDRATYFNSPLHF; DNA: TGTGCCAGCAAGGACAGGGCTACTTACTTCAATTCACCCCTCCACTTT
V: TRBV2; D: TRBD1; size: once; J: TRBJ1-1; CDR3: CASSLRQGNTEAFF; DNA: TGTGCCAGCAGTCTAAGACAGGGAAACACTGAAGCTTTCTTT
V: TRBV6-6; D: TRBD2; size: many; J: TRBJ2-7; CDR3: CASSHREGPYEQYF; DNA: TGTGCCAGCAGTCACCGGGAGGGACCCTACGAGCAGTACTTC
V: TRBV7-2; D: TRBD2; size: NA; J: TRBJ2-7; CDR3: CASSFGYLGGSGGYEQYF; DNA: TGTGCCAGCAGCTTCGGATACTTGGGCGGGAGTGGGGGCTACGAGCAGTACTTC
V: TRBV27; D: NA; size: NA; J: TRBJ2-7; CDR3: CASSLKQNFYEQYF; DNA: TGTGCCAGCAGTTTAAAACAGAATTTCTACGAGCAGTACTTC
V: TRBV14; D: NA; size: NA; J: TRBJ1-3; CDR3: CASSPLGTTGNTIYF; DNA: TGTGCCAGCAGCCCGCTGGGGACAACCGGAAACACCATATATTTT
V: TRBV5-4; D: NA; size: NA; J: TRBJ2-3; CDR3: CASSSGGTDTDTQYF; DNA: TGTGCCAGCAGCTCGGGAGGGACAGACACAGATACGCAGTATTTT
V: TRBV28; D: TRBD1; size: NA; J: TRBJ2-7; CDR3: CASSSTGTGGSYEQYF; DNA: TGCGCCAGCAGCTCTACCGGGACAGGGGGCTCCTACGAGCAGTACTTC
V: TRBV10-3; D: NA; size: NA; J: TRBJ2-7; CDR3: CAISENSPYEQYF; DNA: TGTGCCATCAGTGAGAACAGCCCCTACGAGCAGTACTTC
V: TRBV6-5; D: NA; size: once; J: TRBJ1-1; CDR3: CASSYSTGRVNTEAFF; DNA: TGTGCCAGCAGTTACTCGACGGGAAGGGTGAACACTGAAGCTTTCTTT
V: TRBV9; D: TRBD1; size: NA; J: TRBJ1-6; CDR3: CASSAPPGQGTERTLHF; DNA: TGTGCCAGCAGCGCACCTCCGGGACAGGGGACCGAAAGGACCCTCCACTTT